This T cell receptor beta chain is drawn from a study of CD8+CD57+ T cells in acquired aplastic anemia. Overall study context: Sorted cells (CD4+ and CD8+) yielded DNA amounts that averaged approximately 2.9 ug.

CD8+CD57+ cell expansion had been shown by flow cytometry in patients chosen for sequencing. Every patient presented with severe acquired aplastic anemia. Worth noting for this clonotype: The antigen is undetermined.

Looked up from germline, CDR1 is LNHNV and CDR2 is YYDKDF (reference sequence). There are 14 residues in the CDR3. Overall study results and limits: Twenty-nine shared CD8+ CDR3s appeared highly expressed within patients' immunodominant clones. The study found no significant CD8+ Simpson's diversity difference between patients and controls.

Genomic DNA was employed as the template in profiling TCR beta VDJ and CDR3. TCRdb reprocessed the reads via MiXCR and lists one record per CDR3 protein. The table records 200,000 to 300,000 distinct CDR3 sequences, 70% to 85% of them present only once. The sample was sorted CD4+, CD8+, or CD8+CD57+ T cells (not recorded which) from PBMCs. This TCR was recovered from a human donor with aplastic anemia. The chain recombines TRBV15 with TRBJ2-1; D not resolved. The J call may be in error: the DNA end matches TRBJ2-7 better. The CDR3 region is CAASRARRQKKQYF. CDR3 sequence (DNA): TGTGCCGCGAGCAGAGCAAGACGGCAGAAGAAGCAGTACTTC.